A selection of T cell receptor beta chains follows, all from one sample in a study of T cell responses to AZD1222 COVID-19 vaccine. Using immunoSEQ multiplex PCR, the repertoire was profiled, and TCRdb retains in-frame clones only, with some absent. The sample consists of roughly 160,000 clones, 85% to 95% of them appearing once. This specimen was peripheral blood, taken on day 0 of AZD1222 vaccination. These receptors all come from an adult in good health. Both conserved end residues are part of each CDR3. The D gene is left open where the match is weak. Some rows mark clone size as missing; the rest say once, few, many or name a class of expanded clone.

NA	NA	TRBV4-1	TRBJ2-7	CASSQERIRGYEQYF	TGCGCCAGCAGCCAAGAGAGAATCAGGGGCTACGAGCAGTACTTC
NA	NA	TRBV2	TRBJ2-5	CASSEALQGGLETQYF	TGTGCCAGCAGTGAAGCGCTTCAGGGGGGCCTTGAGACCCAGTACTTC
NA	NA	TRBV6-5	TRBJ1-6	CAARGENNSPLHF	TGTGCCGCGAGGGGGGAGAATAATTCACCCCTCCACTTT
NA	TRBD1	TRBV7-9	TRBJ1-1	CASSDRASEAFF	TGTGCCAGCAGCGACAGGGCTTCTGAAGCTTTCTTT
NA	NA	TRBV12-3/TRBV12-4	TRBJ1-6	CASSPYIQAPLHF	TGTGCCAGCAGTCCCTATATACAGGCTCCCCTCCACTTT
NA	NA	TRBV24-1	TRBJ2-3	CATSGATGPGETQYF	TGTGCCACCAGTGGTGCTACAGGACCGGGTGAGACGCAGTATTTT
NA	TRBD1	TRBV5-1	TRBJ1-4	CASSATGATNEKLFF	TGCGCCAGCAGCGCCACAGGGGCAACTAATGAAAAACTGTTTTTT
once	NA	TRBV5-8	TRBJ1-1	CASSLGSAEAFF	TGTGCCAGCAGCTTAGGGTCGGCTGAAGCTTTCTTT
NA	NA	TRBV7-2	TRBJ1-2	CASSRLPGNFYGYTF	TGTGCCAGCAGCAGGCTGCCGGGAAACTTCTATGGCTACACCTTC
NA	NA	TRBV4-3	TRBJ1-3	CASSPGNTIYF	TGCGCCAGCAGCCCAGGAAACACCATATATTTT
NA	NA	TRBV3-1/TRBV3-2	TRBJ2-2	CASSQVTGELFF	TGTGCCAGCAGCCAGGTGACCGGGGAGCTGTTTTTT
NA	TRBD1	TRBV11-3	TRBJ2-2	CASSAGPGTGGNTGELFF	TGTGCCAGCAGCGCCGGCCCTGGGACAGGGGGTAACACCGGGGAGCTGTTTTTT
NA	NA	TRBV5-1	TRBJ1-1	CASSWAAGNTEAFF	TGCGCCAGCAGCTGGGCGGCAGGAAATACTGAAGCTTTCTTT
NA	NA	TRBV12-5	TRBJ1-1	CASGLREGTEAFF	TGTGCTAGTGGTTTGAGAGAGGGCACTGAAGCTTTCTTT
NA	NA	TRBV5-1	TRBJ2-7	CASSVRGGSLYEQYF	TGCGCCAGCAGCGTCCGAGGCGGCAGTCTCTACGAGCAGTACTTC
NA	NA	TRBV9	TRBJ1-5	CASSVGGSGPQHF	TGTGCCAGCAGCGTAGGGGGGTCCGGGCCCCAGCATTTT
NA	NA	TRBV3-1/TRBV3-2	TRBJ2-1	CASSLLGPKFF	TGTGCCAGCAGCCTTCTGGGGCCGAAGTTCTTC
NA	NA	TRBV9	TRBJ2-7	CASSQVRYEQYF	TGTGCCAGCAGCCAGGTTAGGTACGAGCAGTACTTC
NA	NA	TRBV4-1	TRBJ1-3	CASSQPFSGNTIYF	TGCGCCAGCAGCCAGCCCTTCTCTGGAAACACCATATATTTT
once	TRBD1	TRBV5-1	TRBJ1-3	CASSLAPGGTGNTIYF	TGCGCCAGCAGCTTGGCCCCAGGGGGCACTGGAAACACCATATATTTT
NA	NA	TRBV4-2	TRBJ2-1	CASSQVGTESNEQFF	TGTGCCAGCAGCCAAGTCGGAACGGAGTCCAATGAGCAGTTCTTC
NA	NA	TRBV6-5	TRBJ1-1	CASSYSTGRTEAFF	TGTGCCAGCAGTTACTCGACAGGTCGAACTGAAGCTTTCTTT
NA	NA	TRBV30	TRBJ2-1	CAWRFGHNEQFF	TGTGCCTGGAGGTTCGGCCACAATGAGCAGTTCTTC
NA	TRBD1	TRBV3-1/TRBV3-2	TRBJ2-5	CASSQMTGGAGGSTQYF	TGTGCCAGCAGCCAAATGACAGGGGGTGCAGGGGGTTCGACCCAGTACTTC
NA	NA	TRBV18	TRBJ2-7	CASSPPSSRGAQHYEQYF	TGTGCCAGCTCACCACCGTCCTCCAGGGGCGCCCAACATTACGAGCAGTACTTC
NA	NA	TRBV30	TRBJ2-1	CAWSEGGDEQFF	TGTGCCTGGAGTGAGGGGGGCGATGAGCAGTTCTTC
NA	NA	TRBV16	TRBJ1-4	CASSQWGPNEKLFF	TGTGCCAGCAGCCAATGGGGGCCTAATGAAAAACTGTTTTTT
NA	NA	TRBV19	TRBJ1-4	CASSGTSNEKLFF	TGTGCCAGTAGCGGGACCAGTAATGAAAAACTGTTTTTT
few	NA	TRBV5-1	TRBJ2-7	CASSSGQGQPKEQYF	TGCGCCAGCAGCTCTGGCCAGGGTCAACCAAAGGAGCAGTACTTC
NA	TRBD2	TRBV2	TRBJ2-3	CASSVQAGAVGTDTQYF	TGTGCCAGCAGTGTTCAGGCGGGAGCGGTGGGCACAGATACGCAGTATTTT
few	NA	TRBV24-1	TRBJ1-5	CATSDLQLHQPQHF	TGTGCCACCAGTGATTTACAGCTTCATCAGCCCCAGCATTTT
NA	TRBD1	TRBV5-1	TRBJ1-3	CASSLPRQGAGHTIYF	TGCGCCAGCAGCTTGCCAAGACAGGGGGCAGGTCACACCATATATTTT
NA	TRBD2	TRBV3-1/TRBV3-2	TRBJ2-5	CASSQTSWETQYF	TGTGCCAGCAGTCAGACTAGCTGGGAGACCCAGTACTTC
NA	TRBD1	TRBV10-3	TRBJ2-7	CAIQGQGIYEQYF	TGTGCCATCCAGGGACAGGGAATCTACGAGCAGTACTTC
NA	TRBD2	TRBV10-3	TRBJ2-1	CASGLAGGNEQFF	TGTGCCAGCGGACTAGCGGGGGGAAATGAGCAGTTCTTC
NA	TRBD1	TRBV7-2	TRBJ1-2	CASSQQGTGTIYANYGYTF	TGTGCCAGCAGCCAACAAGGGACAGGGACTATTTATGCTAACTATGGCTACACCTTC
NA	NA	TRBV14	TRBJ1-1	CASSWTPGTEAFF	TGTGCCAGCAGCTGGACTCCCGGGACTGAAGCTTTCTTT
NA	NA	TRBV7-6	TRBJ1-3	CASSLVSGAGSGNTIYF	TGTGCCAGCAGCTTAGTCTCCGGGGCGGGAAGTGGAAACACCATATATTTT
NA	NA	TRBV5-1	TRBJ2-7	CASSFRDTTREQYF	TGCGCCAGCAGCTTCCGGGACACCACTCGGGAGCAGTACTTC
NA	NA	TRBV11-2	TRBJ1-2	CASSPGVGTYGYTF	TGTGCCAGCAGCCCAGGGGTGGGCACCTATGGCTACACCTTC
NA	TRBD2	TRBV7-8	TRBJ2-1	CASSLRTSGGTVYNEQFF	TGTGCCAGCAGCTTGAGGACTAGCGGGGGGACAGTCTACAATGAGCAGTTCTTC
NA	TRBD2	TRBV10-3	TRBJ2-3	CATGLAGVTDTQYF	TGTGCCACCGGACTAGCGGGGGTTACAGATACGCAGTATTTT
NA	NA	TRBV25-1	TRBJ2-5	CASSEFGWSQTETQYF	TGTGCCAGCAGTGAATTTGGGTGGTCCCAGACGGAGACCCAGTACTTC
NA	TRBD2	TRBV4-1	TRBJ2-3	CASSLTALAGATDTQYF	TGCGCCAGCAGCCTTACCGCCCTAGCGGGGGCCACAGATACGCAGTATTTT
NA	NA	TRBV6-5	TRBJ2-7	CASRRGLEFYEQYF	TGTGCCAGCAGGAGGGGTCTGGAGTTCTACGAGCAGTACTTC
NA	TRBD1	TRBV5-8	TRBJ1-5	CASSIPGTGNQPQHF	TGTGCCAGCAGCATTCCCGGGACAGGGAATCAGCCCCAGCATTTT
NA	TRBD1	TRBV5-1	TRBJ2-3	CASSLAGGGDTQYF	TGCGCCAGCAGCTTGGCAGGGGGCGGGGATACGCAGTATTTT
NA	TRBD1	TRBV5-1	TRBJ1-6	CASSPQGARSPLHF	TGCGCCAGCAGCCCCCAGGGGGCAAGATCACCCCTCCACTTT
NA	NA	TRBV11-2	TRBJ1-6	CASSSPAGANNSPLHF	TGTGCCAGCAGCTCCCCTGCAGGGGCAAATAATTCACCCCTCCACTTT
NA	TRBD1	TRBV6-5	TRBJ2-3	CASSYFGQGADTQYF	TGTGCCAGCAGTTACTTTGGACAGGGGGCAGATACGCAGTATTTT
NA	NA	TRBV12-3/TRBV12-4	TRBJ2-1	CASSLVWAREQFF	TGTGCCAGCAGTTTAGTATGGGCGAGGGAGCAGTTCTTC
NA	TRBD1	TRBV9	TRBJ2-5	CASSVGGTAQETQYF	TGTGCCAGCAGCGTAGGGGGGACAGCCCAAGAGACCCAGTACTTC
NA	NA	TRBV5-1	TRBJ2-7	CASRADQFYEQYF	TGCGCCAGCAGGGCGGACCAATTCTACGAGCAGTACTTC
NA	NA	TRBV5-1	TRBJ1-3	CASSLGSGNTIYF	TGCGCCAGCAGCTTGGGATCTGGAAACACCATATATTTT
few	NA	TRBV2	TRBJ2-5	CASSADLGQSPYF	TGTGCCAGCAGTGCGGACCTGGGGCAGAGCCCTTACTTC
NA	NA	TRBV5-1	TRBJ1-3	CASSLDPPTDMGHGNTIYF	TGCGCCAGCAGCTTGGACCCGCCTACAGACATGGGACATGGAAACACCATATATTTT
NA	NA	TRBV2	TRBJ1-5	CASSVLGGANQPQHF	TGTGCCAGCAGTGTCTTGGGGGGGGCGAATCAGCCCCAGCATTTT
NA	TRBD1	TRBV29-1	TRBJ2-1	CSAQQGAGHNEQFF	TGCAGCGCTCAGCAGGGGGCAGGTCACAATGAGCAGTTCTTC
NA	TRBD1	TRBV18	TRBJ1-1	CASSPPNRGLNEAFF	TGTGCCAGCTCACCGCCGAACAGGGGGCTGAATGAAGCTTTCTTT
NA	NA	TRBV29-1	TRBJ1-2	CSVGSQGIYGYTF	TGCAGCGTTGGTTCACAGGGAATCTATGGCTACACCTTC